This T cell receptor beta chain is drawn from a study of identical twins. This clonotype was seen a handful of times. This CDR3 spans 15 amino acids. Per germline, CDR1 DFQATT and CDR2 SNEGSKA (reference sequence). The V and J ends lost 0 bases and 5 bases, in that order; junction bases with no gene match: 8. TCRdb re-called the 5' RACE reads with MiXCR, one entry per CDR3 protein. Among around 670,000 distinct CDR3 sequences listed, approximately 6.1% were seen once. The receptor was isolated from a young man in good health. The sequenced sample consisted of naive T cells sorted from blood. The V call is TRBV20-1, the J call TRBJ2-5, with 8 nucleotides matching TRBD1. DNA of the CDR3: TGCAGTGCTAGAGACTGGACAGGGAGTGGGGAGACCCAGTACTTC. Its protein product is CSARDWTGSGETQYF.